Listed here is a single T cell receptor beta chain. Its antigen is not known. The data belong to a study of cytomegalovirus exposure and HLA in healthy donors. Study results and limitations: Most CMV-associated TCR beta chains were later found to appear HLA-restricted.

The PCR had 60 Vbeta and 13 Jbeta primers. Data came from immunoSEQ multiplex PCR; TCRdb stores just in-frame clones and leaves some out. This sample yields tens of thousands of clones, of which roughly 85% are seen a single time; about an eighth belongs to the top ten. This TCR came from a woman in her thirties or forties in good health and CMV-seropositive. The specimen sequenced was PBMCs.

The CDR3, as DNA: TGTGCCAGCAGCTTAGAGCGGGCGGGGAGCATTCAGTACTTC. This encodes CASSLERAGSIQYF. V usage is TRBV7-2 and J usage is TRBJ2-4, with D perhaps matching TRBD2 (6 bases). Between the trimmed V and J ends, which lost 1 base and 9 bases, there was a span of 13 bases. Germline V CDR1 and CDR2: SGHTA, FQGNSA. This CDR3 has 14 residues.